This T cell receptor (beta chain) stems from a study of blood T cells in healthy people across ages. Germline V gene data show CDR1 as MNHEY and CDR2 as SVGEGT. Deletions cut 4 bases from V and 6 bases from J, with 10 bases between. The CDR3 length is 12 residues. A second roughly 6 to 12 cycle PCR used barcoded and J-beta primers. TCRdb re-called the 5' RACE reads through MiXCR, storing one row per CDR3 protein. The data contain some 890,000 distinct CDR3 sequences, about 28% of them singletons. Around 10 milliliters of peripheral blood were drawn from each donor. A further study also used this sample, focusing on T cells of mothers and their children. From that study: The donor cohort consisted of a few healthy Caucasian mothers and their six children.

The V call is TRBV6-2 or TRBV6-3, the J call TRBJ2-7, with D perhaps assigned TRBD1 or TRBD2 (6 bases each). Sequenced input: blood. This TCR was recovered from a woman between 40 and 55 years old in good health. The CDR3 sequence is CASSWGACEQYF. The CDR3 DNA sequence: TGTGCCAGCAGTTGGGGGGCCTGCGAGCAGTACTTC.